This TCR beta chain was documented in a study of blood T cell repertoires in COVID-19. For the study at large: Acute-phase and convalescent COVID-19 samples originated in the United States, Italy and Spain. T cells, B-cell-depleted T cells, or PBMCs provided the cDNA or gDNA that served as material.

In the authors' methods: The assay estimated nucleated cells by amplifying reference gene primers. Method: immunoSEQ multiplex PCR; TCRdb's copy keeps in-frame clones and lacks some. The V and J calls and clone size are taken from that table; D and trimming were inferred from the DNA. The table has 100,000 or so clones, 85% to 95% seen once. The V end lost 7 bases, the J end lost 3 bases, and 13 bases lay between the germline ends. The CDR3 covers 14 residues. Per germline, CDR1 MDHEN and CDR2 SYDVKM. The material sequenced was peripheral blood. The chain carries TRBV28 and TRBJ1-3, with a possible D match to TRBD1 (6 bases). This sequence was found in a woman aged 50 to 65 in a cohort sampled during active COVID-19. In DNA, the CDR3 is TGTGCCAGCACGGGCAGGGGAATTGGAAACACCATATATTTT. Protein sequence: CASTGRGIGNTIYF.